Below, 16 T cell receptor beta chains from the same sample are listed, as sequenced in a study of OX40 agonist ivuxolimab in advanced cancers. Sequencing used immunoSEQ multiplex PCR; TCRdb keeps in-frame clones, though not all of them. The sample comprises more than 75,000 clones, roughly 91% of which are singletons, and about 0.32% rests with the top ten. The specimen comprised CD4+ or CD8+ T cells sorted from blood, sampled in a trial of the OX40 agonist ivuxolimab. The receptors come from an adult with an advanced solid tumor such as melanoma, head and neck, liver or kidney cancer.

The chain links TRBV4-1 to TRBJ2-1, with D unresolved. CDR3 size: 16 residues. Germline lookup yields CDR1 MGHRA and CDR2 YSYEKL. V was trimmed by 2 bases and J by 7 bases, leaving 18 bases between them. The CDR3, as DNA: TGCGCCAGCAGCCAACCTGCAGGCCAATATCGGAATGAGCAGTTCTTC. It translates to CASSQPAGQYRNEQFF.

This chain joins TRBV18 and TRBJ2-7; 10 nucleotides align to TRBD1. CDR1 is KGHSH and CDR2 is LQKENI in the germline V gene. Trimming cost V 0 bases and J 10 bases; bases outside gene matches: 3. This CDR3 region has 13 residues. Written as DNA, the CDR3 is TGTGCCAGCTCACCACCCGGGACAGGGGTACAGTACGTC. Translation gives CASSPPGTGVQYV.

The CDR3 DNA reads as TGCGCCAGCAGTGAGAGACAGAGCGCTGAAGCTTTCTTT. As protein: CASSERQSAEAFF. The chain couples TRBV10-1 to TRBJ1-1, with a tentative D call TRBD1 (5 bases). This CDR3 is 13 amino acids long. V lost 2 bases to trimming and J lost 6 bases, with 10 bases between them. Germline assignment: CDR1 WNHNN and CDR2 SYGVQD (reference sequence).

The chain links TRBV28 to TRBJ1-2; perhaps TRBD1 as D (5 bases). This CDR3 region has 12 residues. Between the trimmed V and J ends, which lost 4 bases and 3 bases, there was a span of 6 bases. CDR1 is MDHEN and CDR2 is SYDVKM in the germline V gene. The CDR3 protein is CASSWGYYGYTF. The CDR3 coding sequence is TGTGCCAGCAGTTGGGGGTACTATGGCTACACCTTC.

This clone was recorded a few times. The V and J genes are TRBV10-2 and TRBJ2-3, with D maybe TRBD2 (6 bases). Germline CDR1 WSHSY, CDR2 SAAADI. There are 14 residues in the CDR3. V was pared by 4 bases and J by 0 bases, with 8 bases between. The CDR3 nucleotides read TGCGCCAGCAGTGCGGGGACTAGCACAGATACGCAGTATTTT. Residues: CASSAGTSTDTQYF.

The V gene is TRBV10-2, the J gene TRBJ2-3, with 13 bases fitting TRBD2. The CDR3 totals 14 residues. V lost 7 bases, J lost 4 bases, and 2 bases stayed unmatched. Germline values: CDR1 WSHSY, CDR2 SAAADI. CDR3 sequence reads: CASKLAGGPDTQYF. The CDR3 bases are TGCGCCAGCAAACTAGCGGGGGGGCCAGATACGCAGTATTTT.

The DNA of the CDR3 is TGTGCCAGCAGTGCACAGGGAACAACTAATGAAAAACTGTTTTTT. Its translation is CASSAQGTTNEKLFF. The chain carries TRBV2 and TRBJ1-4; D possibly corresponds to TRBD1 (6 bases). Trimming removed 4 bases from V and 0 bases from J, with 9 bases in between. Germline CDR1 and CDR2: SNHLY and FYNNEI. There are 15 residues in the CDR3.

The chain links TRBV28 to TRBJ1-2; D call uncertain. This CDR3 has 13 residues. The V and J ends lost 2 bases and 7 bases respectively, with 11 bases between them. Germline CDR1 is MDHEN and CDR2 is SYDVKM. CDR3 nucleotide sequence: TGTGCCAGCAGTTTAAGGCAGCCGGGTGGCTACACCTTC. Its protein product is CASSLRQPGGYTF.

CDR3 residues: CASSNRGRAEAFF. In nucleotides, the CDR3 is TGTGCCAGCAGCAACAGGGGGAGGGCCGAAGCTTTCTTT. V and J are TRBV6-5 and TRBJ1-1; TRBD1 agrees at 8 bases. Looked up from germline, CDR1 is MNHEY and CDR2 is SVGAGI. The J segment lost 8 bases and the V segment lost 6 bases, leaving 8 bases of the junction unmatched. The CDR3 spans 13 residues.

The V gene is TRBV2, the J gene TRBJ1-2; D unclear. Trimming took 4 bases from V and 6 from J, leaving 12 bases between them. Looked up from germline, CDR1 is SNHLY and CDR2 is FYNNEI. The CDR3 has 13 amino acids. The CDR3 DNA reads as TGTGCCAGCAGTGTGAGAAGGGCGGATGGCTACACCTTC. The encoded protein is CASSVRRADGYTF. Based on the CDR3 plus reference TRBV2 and TRBJ1-2, the full variable domain is EPEVTQTPSHQVTQMGQEVILRCVPISNHLYFYWYRQILGQKVEFLVSFYNNEISEKSEIFDDQFSVERPDGSNFTLKIRSTKLEDSAMYFCASSVRRADGYTFGSGTRLTVV.

V usage is TRBV6-1 and J usage is TRBJ2-5; D gene uncertain. CDR1 and CDR2 from the germline V gene are MNHNS and SASEGT. The CDR3 covers 11 residues. The V gene lost 4 bases and the J gene lost 5 bases, with 5 bases spanning the gap. The CDR3 reads CASSVEETQYF. CDR3 nucleotide sequence: TGTGCCAGCAGTGTCGAGGAGACCCAGTACTTC.

The chain carries TRBV7-6 and TRBJ2-1, with D maybe TRBD2 (6 bases). The ends were cut back, 3 bases at V and 0 bases at J, with 9 bases in the middle. The germline CDR1 and CDR2 sequences are SGHVS and FNYEAQ. This CDR3 has 15 residues. CDR3 DNA sequence: TGTGCCAGCAGCTTGGAACTAGCCTCCTACAATGAGCAGTTCTTC. This codes for CASSLELASYNEQFF.

The rearrangement joins TRBV7-3 to TRBJ1-3; D not resolved. Germline loops: CDR1 SGHTA, CDR2 FQGTGA. This CDR3 contains 15 residues. V gave up 0 bases and J gave up 0 bases, with 6 bases separating them. The DNA for the CDR3 is TGTGCCAGCAGCTTAACTGGTACCTCTGGAAACACCATATATTTT. It is translated as CASSLTGTSGNTIYF.

This clone has only one observation. J is TRBJ1-6 and V is TRBV5-1; D is ambiguous. The CDR3 contains 15 residues. Looked up from germline, CDR1 is SGHRS and CDR2 is YFSETQ. Trimming stripped 2 bases from V and 8 bases from J, with 14 bases between. CDR3 sequence (DNA): TGCGCCAGCAGCTTATCGACATTGGGAGATTCACCCCTCCACTTT. Amino acid sequence: CASSLSTLGDSPLHF.

J is TRBJ2-3 and V is TRBV7-2; TRBD1 is a possible D gene (6 bases). The CDR3 is 15 amino acids. Germline CDR1 reads SGHTA; CDR2 reads FQGNSA. The V gene lost 5 bases and the J gene lost 4 bases, with 16 bases spanning the gap. In DNA form, the CDR3 reads TGTGCCAGCAGCGGCAGGGGTCAAGGGGCAGATACGCAGTATTTT. Amino acid sequence: CASSGRGQGADTQYF.

The J gene is TRBJ1-2, the V gene TRBV6-5, with 10 nucleotides matching TRBD1. The V segment lost 6 bases and the J segment 8 bases; nucleotides outside the gene matches: 12. This CDR3 has 15 residues. Germline V gene sequence: CDR1 MNHEY, CDR2 SVGAGI. The CDR3 spells CASRRQTGGSWGYTF. DNA of the CDR3: TGTGCCAGCAGACGACAGACAGGGGGCTCATGGGGCTACACCTTC.